A single sample gave rise to the 20 T cell receptor beta chains below, sequenced in a study of PD-1 blockade in classical Hodgkin lymphoma. Time point indicated: newly diagnosed, previously untreated cHL patient sample. CD4+ T cells were purified from thawed PBMCs by negative selection. Sequencing used immunoSEQ multiplex PCR; TCRdb keeps in-frame clones, though not all of them. Of fewer than 25,000 clones listed, around nine tenths were seen once; the top ten hold over 0.4%. Sequenced input: CD4+ T cells from blood. The receptors come from a human donor with classical Hodgkin lymphoma.

The J gene is TRBJ1-6, the V gene TRBV27, with D possibly matching TRBD1 (6 bases). The germline gives CDR1 MNHEY, CDR2 SMNVEV (reference sequence). V gave up 5 bases and J gave up 2 bases, with 7 bases separating them. This CDR3 has 14 amino acids. CDR3 sequence: CASSRTAYNSPLHF. The CDR3 region has the DNA TGTGCCAGCAGTAGGACAGCCTATAATTCACCCCTCCACTTT.

This chain joins TRBV19 and TRBJ1-2; no firm D call. Germline CDR1 LNHDA, CDR2 SQIVND (reference sequence). Trimming removed 4 bases from V and 0 bases from J, with 6 bases in between. CDR3 length: 13 amino acids. Here the CDR3 reads CASSRTANYGYTF. For the CDR3, the DNA is TGTGCCAGTAGTAGGACGGCTAACTATGGCTACACCTTC.

The V gene is TRBV6-1, the J gene TRBJ2-3, with D possibly matching TRBD1 (5 bases). The CDR3 has 15 amino acids. Germline V CDR1 and CDR2: MNHNS, SASEGT. V was cut by 2 bases and J by 3 bases, with 12 bases left in between. DNA of the CDR3: TGTGCCAGCAGTGAACCCGGCACAGGAACAGATACGCAGTATTTT. Encoded protein: CASSEPGTGTDTQYF.

This clone has only one observation. J is TRBJ1-5 and V is TRBV6-6, with TRBD1 identical over 11 bases. This CDR3 comprises 16 residues. With V trimmed by 5 bases and J by 7 bases, 10 bases remained unmatched. Per the germline V gene, CDR1 is MNHNY and CDR2 is SVGAGI (reference sequence). The CDR3 nucleotides read TGTGCCAGCAGTCCCACGGACAGGGGGCCTGGCCAGCCCCAGCATTTT. This encodes CASSPTDRGPGQPQHF.

This clone was recorded only once. This sequence joins TRBV19 and TRBJ2-7; 12 bases fit TRBD1. The CDR3 runs to 15 residues. Germline V gene lookup returns CDR1 LNHDA and CDR2 SQIVND (reference sequence). V shed 5 bases, J shed 2 bases, and the junction held 4 bases outside the gene matches. The CDR3 region is CASSYRDRGPYEQYF. The CDR3 bases are TGTGCCAGTAGTTACCGGGACAGGGGGCCCTACGAGCAGTACTTC.

The J gene is TRBJ2-1, the V gene TRBV2; D is possibly TRBD2 (6 bases). The CDR3 extends over 13 amino acids. The V end was cut by 9 bases, the J end by 8 bases, with 17 bases between. Germline CDR1 and CDR2: SNHLY and FYNNEI. For the CDR3, the DNA is TGTGCCAGAAGGGCGGCGGGAACCGATGAGCAGTTCTTC. Residues: CARRAAGTDEQFF.

V gene TRBV7-9 combines with J gene TRBJ2-2, with 9 bases lining up with TRBD2. CDR1 is SEHNR, CDR2 FQNEAQ, per germline (reference sequence). V gave up 8 bases and J gave up 6 bases; unmatched junction bases: 10. The CDR3 runs to 15 residues. The CDR3 is CASGPARGGAGELFF. As DNA, the CDR3 is TGTGCCAGCGGCCCGGCGCGGGGGGGTGCCGGGGAGCTGTTTTTT.

The V and J genes are TRBV5-1 and TRBJ2-7; D perhaps matches TRBD1 (6 bases). The CDR3 has 15 amino acids. The V gene's germline CDR1 is SGHRS and CDR2 YFSETQ. V lost 2 bases and J lost 2, with 14 bases in between. In nucleotides, the CDR3 is TGCGCCAGCAGCTTTGGGACACTCGCTGCCTACGAGCAGTACTTC. It codes for CASSFGTLAAYEQYF.

V and J are TRBV11-2 and TRBJ2-7; weak D call: TRBD1 (6 bases). CDR1 and CDR2 from the germline V gene are SGHAT and FQNNGV. Trimming took 3 bases from V and 9 from J, leaving 12 bases between them. The CDR3 covers 12 residues. The CDR3 is CASSFPTGWQYF. CDR3 sequence (DNA): TGTGCCAGCAGCTTCCCGACAGGTTGGCAGTACTTC.

This chain connects TRBV19 to TRBJ2-3, with 16 bases fitting TRBD2. The trim removed 9 bases at V and 9 bases at J, leaving 3 bases unmatched. Germline assignment: CDR1 LNHDA and CDR2 SQIVND (reference sequence). This CDR3 region has 13 residues. CDR3 bases: TGTGCCAGCGGGACTAGCGGGAGGGCCACGCAGTATTTT. Protein sequence: CASGTSGRATQYF.

The V gene is TRBV7-8, the J gene TRBJ2-7, with 7 bases matching TRBD1. There are 17 residues in the CDR3. The ends lost 0 bases at V and 3 bases at J; junction bases unmatched: 11. The V gene's germline CDR1 is SGHVS and CDR2 FQNEAQ. CDR3 sequence: CASSLARFRDRDYEQYF. For the CDR3, the DNA is TGTGCCAGCAGCTTAGCCCGATTCCGGGACAGAGACTACGAGCAGTACTTC.

This clone was seen only a few times. The chain joins TRBV10-1 to TRBJ2-7; D might be TRBD2 (6 bases). V lost 5 bases to trimming and J lost 7 bases, with 18 bases between them. This CDR3 contains 14 residues. The germline gives CDR1 WNHNN, CDR2 SYGVQD (reference sequence). The DNA for the CDR3 is TGCGCCAGCAGTAGGTTGGCGGGATTCGGTGAGCAGTACTTC. Translation: CASSRLAGFGEQYF.

This chain uses TRBV5-1 with TRBJ2-1, with 9 bases that match TRBD2. In germline, CDR1 is SGHRS, CDR2 YFSETQ. Losses at the gene ends were 2 bases for V and 7 bases for J; bases not matched to a gene: 10. This CDR3 contains 16 residues. The CDR3 is CASSFSGGLAANEQFF. For the CDR3, the DNA is TGCGCCAGCAGCTTCAGCGGGGGGTTAGCAGCGAATGAGCAGTTCTTC.

This chain uses TRBV5-1 with TRBJ2-2; tentative D call: TRBD2 (6 bases). The CDR3 spans 17 residues. Trimming left V 0 bases short and J 1 base short, with 13 bases between. Germline assignment: CDR1 SGHRS and CDR2 YFSETQ. The CDR3 DNA is TGCGCCAGCAGCTTGGTTGCACCGGGACTGAACACCGGGGAGCTGTTTTTT. It translates to CASSLVAPGLNTGELFF.

The chain employs TRBV28 and TRBJ2-2, with D tentatively TRBD1 (5 bases). Trimming took 3 bases from V and 1 from J, leaving 12 bases between them. Germline lookup yields CDR1 MDHEN and CDR2 SYDVKM. CDR3 length: 16 amino acids. CDR3 nucleotides: TGTGCCAGCAGTTTCATGTGGGGCCGGAACACCGGGGAGCTGTTTTTT. Protein: CASSFMWGRNTGELFF.

CDR3 bases: TGCGCCAGCAGCCCCTCACAGGGTCGGGAAAAACTGTTTTTT. This gives the protein CASSPSQGREKLFF. This sequence joins TRBV4-1 and TRBJ1-4; TRBD1 might be the D (6 bases). Germline lookup yields CDR1 MGHRA and CDR2 YSYEKL. V lost 4 bases, J lost 8 bases, and 14 bases lay in between. The length of the CDR3 is 14 residues.

This chain connects TRBV5-1 to TRBJ2-1; the match to TRBD2 covers 7 bases. The ends lost 3 bases at V and 4 bases at J; junction bases unmatched: 16. The V gene's germline CDR1 is SGHRS and CDR2 YFSETQ. This CDR3 spans 18 amino acids. The DNA for the CDR3 is TGCGCCAGCAGCTGGACCTCTTGGCTAGCGGAGCAATACAATGAGCAGTTCTTC. This encodes CASSWTSWLAEQYNEQFF.

The chain recombines TRBV4-2 with TRBJ2-1; tentative D call: TRBD2 (6 bases). CDR1 LGHNA and CDR2 YNFKEQ come from the germline V gene. Trimming pared 0 bases from V and 9 bases from J, leaving 6 bases between. The CDR3 consists of 12 residues. CDR3 sequence: CASSQEGGEQFF. CDR3 in DNA: TGTGCCAGCAGCCAAGAGGGGGGTGAGCAGTTCTTC.

This clone was seen once. CDR3 sequence reads: CASSQATSVPQETQYF. The CDR3, as DNA: TGCGCCAGCAGCCAAGCGACTAGCGTTCCCCAAGAGACCCAGTACTTC. The chain links TRBV4-3 to TRBJ2-5; TRBD2 matches at 8 bases. The CDR3 has 16 residues. CDR1 and CDR2 from the germline V gene are LGHNA and YSLEER. Trimming took 1 base from V and 1 from J; bases not matched to a gene: 5.

The V gene is TRBV5-1, the J gene TRBJ2-7; the D is unclear. Germline loops: CDR1 SGHRS, CDR2 YFSETQ. Trimming removed 4 bases from V and 1 base from J, with 9 bases in between. This CDR3 spans 13 amino acids. The CDR3 nucleotides read TGCGCCAGCAGCCTGGAGAGGTCCTACGAGCAGTACTTC. It specifies CASSLERSYEQYF.